This note documents a single TCR beta chain sequence. This sample stems from a study of T cell changes during pregnancy in multiple sclerosis. CDR3 length: 19 amino acids. The germline V gene has CDR1 SGHRS and CDR2 YFSETQ. V trimming: 0 bases; J trimming: 0 bases; junction bases outside the gene matches: 11. Generated by immunoSEQ multiplex PCR, the TCRdb table keeps only in-frame clones and is missing some. Of tens of thousands of clones listed, 70% to 90% were seen once; the top ten hold roughly 7.2%. This chain connects TRBV5-1 to TRBJ2-7; TRBD2 matches at 11 bases. The sequence was obtained from a female donor with multiple sclerosis, enrolled in a pregnancy study. The sample consisted of CD8+ T cells from peripheral blood mononuclear cells, taken before pregnancy. CDR3 in DNA: TGCGCCAGCAGCTTGGGACTAGCGGGATCGGGGGCCGGCTCCTACGAGCAGTACTTC. As protein: CASSLGLAGSGAGSYEQYF.